A selection of T cell receptor beta chains follows, all from one sample in a study of T-cell reconstitution after alpha-beta-depleted transplantation in children. TCRdb recomputed calls from the PCR reads with MiXCR, one row per CDR3 protein. The sample holds approximately 200,000 distinct CDR3 sequences; more than 12% are singletons and the top ten take under 15%. Here the sequenced sample was PBMCs from the stem cell graft donor, taken from the stem cell graft. The receptors derive from a human donor who donated a stem cell graft to a child with acute lymphoblastic leukemia. Both conserved end residues are part of each CDR3. A D gene is named only where the DNA matches it firmly. The size of a clone is reported for some rows only, either as once, few or many, or as a class for expanded clones.

J gene	D gene	V gene	clone size	CDR3 protein	CDR3 DNA
TRBJ2-5	-	TRBV5-1	-	CASSFRQLQETQYF	TGCGCCAGCAGCTTCCGACAGTTACAAGAGACCCAGTACTTC
TRBJ2-1	-	TRBV6-1	many	CASSRQPYSYNEQFF	TGTGCCAGCAGTCGACAGCCATACTCCTACAATGAGCAGTTCTTC
TRBJ2-1	-	TRBV30	many	CAWSAPHEQFF	TGTGCCTGGAGTGCCCCCCATGAGCAGTTCTTC
TRBJ2-3	TRBD2	TRBV11-2	-	CASSTWTSGISDTQYF	TGTGCCAGCAGCACCTGGACTAGCGGGATCTCAGATACGCAGTATTTT
TRBJ2-1	TRBD2	TRBV5-1	many	CASSLLAGGGSYNEQFF	TGCGCCAGCAGCCTCCTAGCGGGAGGCGGGTCCTACAATGAGCAGTTCTTC
TRBJ1-1	TRBD1	TRBV20-1	-	CSAQDRDRGYTEAFF	TGCAGTGCTCAGGACCGGGACAGGGGGTATACTGAAGCTTTCTTT
TRBJ2-7	TRBD1	TRBV6-1	-	CASSTLGQGGTYEQYF	TGTGCCAGCAGTACCCTAGGACAGGGAGGAACGTACGAGCAGTACTTC
TRBJ2-5	-	TRBV5-1	many	CASGYGETQYF	TGCGCCAGTGGGTACGGAGAGACCCAGTACTTC
TRBJ1-1	-	TRBV5-1	many	CASSLGWEGDTEAFF	TGCGCCAGCAGCTTGGGGTGGGAGGGTGACACTGAAGCTTTCTTT
TRBJ2-7	-	TRBV29-1	many	CSPDGAYEQYF	TGCAGCCCCGACGGAGCCTACGAGCAGTACTTC
TRBJ2-6	-	TRBV7-9	few	CASSYYDSGANVLTF	TGTGCCAGCAGCTACTACGACTCTGGGGCCAACGTCCTGACTTTC
TRBJ2-1	-	TRBV10-2	-	CASSESIRMDEQFF	TGCGCCAGCAGTGAGTCGATAAGGATGGATGAGCAGTTCTTC
TRBJ2-7	-	TRBV6-2/TRBV6-3	many	CASSSIPWALFEQYF	TGTGCCAGCAGTTCCATTCCTTGGGCCTTGTTCGAGCAGTACTTC
TRBJ2-6	-	TRBV13	once	CASSSSGTGANVLTF	TGTGCCAGCAGCTCCTCCGGTACTGGGGCCAACGTCCTGACTTTC
TRBJ1-1	-	TRBV29-1	-	CSVEKFTREGPSAEAFF	TGCAGCGTTGAAAAATTTACTAGAGAGGGCCCGAGCGCTGAAGCTTTCTTT
TRBJ1-5	TRBD1	TRBV5-1	many	CASSPGTGVNSNQPQHF	TGCGCCAGCAGCCCGGGGACAGGGGTAAATAGCAATCAGCCCCAGCATTTT
TRBJ2-7	TRBD1	TRBV7-9	many	CASSPRNPGQSYEQYF	TGTGCCAGCAGCCCTAGGAACCCGGGACAGAGCTACGAGCAGTACTTC
TRBJ2-7	TRBD2	TRBV12-3/TRBV12-4	few	CASSPGLAGGYEQYF	TGTGCCAGCAGTCCCGGACTAGCGGGGGGCTACGAGCAGTACTTC
TRBJ2-2	-	TRBV4-1	many	CASSLAGMLGTGELFF	TGCGCCAGCAGCTTGGCGGGAATGTTGGGGACCGGGGAGCTGTTTTTT
TRBJ1-1	TRBD1	TRBV29-1	many	CSVAQGVDNTEAFF	TGCAGCGTTGCACAGGGGGTGGATAACACTGAAGCTTTCTTT
TRBJ2-7	-	TRBV7-9	-	CASSHLGTDMFDEQYF	TGTGCCAGCAGTCATCTTGGGACGGATATGTTCGACGAGCAGTACTTC
TRBJ2-4	-	TRBV11-1	many	CASSFARRGVAKNIQYF	TGTGCCAGCAGCTTCGCGAGGCGAGGGGTAGCCAAAAACATTCAGTACTTC
TRBJ1-1	TRBD1	TRBV30	many	CAWGDSNTEAFF	TGTGCCTGGGGGGACAGTAACACTGAAGCTTTCTTT
TRBJ1-1	-	TRBV5-1	many	CASSQIMNTEAFF	TGCGCCAGCAGCCAAATAATGAACACTGAAGCTTTCTTT
TRBJ2-1	TRBD2	TRBV12-3/TRBV12-4	many	CASSFPTSGRLLNEQFF	TGTGCCAGCAGTTTCCCGACTAGCGGGAGGTTGTTAAATGAGCAGTTCTTC
TRBJ2-5	-	TRBV4-2	-	CASSQEPAEETQYF	TGTGCCAGCAGCCAAGAACCAGCTGAAGAGACCCAGTACTTC
TRBJ2-5	-	TRBV28	many	CASGNTATGQETQYF	TGTGCCAGCGGGAACACAGCGACCGGCCAAGAGACCCAGTACTTC
TRBJ2-7	-	TRBV5-1	-	CASSSPGGPPGRNEQYF	TGCGCCAGCAGCTCGCCAGGGGGTCCGCCGGGGAGGAACGAGCAGTACTTC
TRBJ2-2	TRBD1	TRBV5-6	many	CASSPNRDRDYIGELFF	TGTGCCAGCAGCCCAAACAGGGACAGGGATTATATCGGGGAGCTGTTTTTT
TRBJ2-6	TRBD1	TRBV3-1	few	CASSQGTGSGANVLTF	TGTGCCAGCAGCCAAGGGACAGGGTCTGGGGCCAACGTCCTGACTTTC
TRBJ1-1	-	TRBV5-1	-	CASSWHDGLNTEAFF	TGCGCCAGCAGCTGGCACGACGGGCTGAACACTGAAGCTTTCTTT
TRBJ2-3	-	TRBV5-1	many	CASRGTDTQYF	TGCGCCAGCAGGGGCACAGATACGCAGTATTTT
TRBJ2-3	-	TRBV24-1	many	CATSDSFSTDTQYF	TGTGCCACCAGTGATTCTTTTAGCACAGATACGCAGTATTTT
TRBJ1-5	-	TRBV30	once	CARTVKSNQPQHF	TGTGCCAGGACAGTGAAAAGCAATCAGCCCCAGCATTTT
TRBJ1-2	-	TRBV5-1	many	CASSFRARRETGGYTF	TGCGCCAGCAGCTTTAGGGCCCGTCGCGAAACTGGGGGCTACACCTTC
TRBJ1-5	-	TRBV20-1	many	CSAAGDNSGNQPQHF	TGCAGTGCTGCCGGGGACAACTCGGGCAATCAGCCCCAGCATTTT
TRBJ2-3	-	TRBV4-1	many	CASSQDLGNTQYF	TGCGCCAGCAGCCAAGATTTGGGGAATACGCAGTATTTT
TRBJ1-1	TRBD1	TRBV12-3/TRBV12-4	few	CASSFAGTGALEAFF	TGTGCCAGCAGTTTTGCGGGGACAGGGGCCCTTGAAGCTTTCTTT
TRBJ2-7	TRBD2	TRBV28	many	CASTHPGTSGTYEQYF	TGTGCCAGCACCCACCCAGGGACTAGCGGGACCTACGAGCAGTACTTC
TRBJ1-5	-	TRBV12-3/TRBV12-4	-	CASTLYPGKPQHF	TGTGCCAGCACTCTCTACCCGGGGAAGCCCCAGCATTTT
TRBJ1-1	-	TRBV29-1	many	CSVQIYGNTEAFF	TGCAGCGTTCAAATATACGGGAACACTGAAGCTTTCTTT
TRBJ2-3	-	TRBV5-4	-	CASSSAGRTDTQYF	TGTGCCAGCAGCTCCGCTGGGCGCACAGATACGCAGTATTTT